This T cell receptor (beta chain) was recovered during a study of chemoradiotherapy in HPV16-positive cancers. Study summary: Functional T-cell assays on two HPV16-positive patients' cells defined candidate HPV-specific clones and common TCR motifs.

Clones were read by immunoSEQ multiplex PCR, and TCRdb kept only the in-frame ones, dropping some. The sample lists tens of thousands of clones; about nine tenths were seen once. With 2 bases clipped from V and 1 base from J, the junction kept 8 bases outside the gene matches. CDR1 and CDR2 (germline): SGHTS, YDEGEE. The CDR3 loop spans 17 amino acids. Study conclusions and caveats: Only two HPV16-positive patients supplied the functional HPV-specificity definition. Candidate HPV-specific clones and E7-related TCR motifs grew in tumor during treatment.

In regard to this clone: Its antigen remains unidentified.

This rearrangement joins TRBV5-8 to TRBJ2-2, with 7 bases aligning to TRBD1. Material: blood, obtained from a patient who underwent chemoradiotherapy. This TCR was recovered from a human donor with HPV-associated anogenital cancer. CDR3 bases: TGTGCCAGCAGCTTTTTCACCCGGACAGGGAACACCGGGGAGCTGTTTTTT. This encodes CASSFFTRTGNTGELFF.